Following are 9 T cell receptor beta chains from one sample sequenced in a study of breast tumors, draining lymph nodes, adjacent tissues. One entry per CDR3 protein results from TCRdb running MiXCR on the multiplex PCR reads. Here the sample spans fewer than 200,000 distinct CDR3 sequences, approximately 30% being singletons. Samples came from axillary lymph nodes draining the breast cancer. Sequencing was done on a sample of axillary lymph node tissue. These receptors were taken from a female donor with breast cancer. Some clones in this sample may be carry-over from other donors' samples.

This clonotype has a count of ten or more. The gene calls are TRBV18 and TRBJ2-7; the D is unclear. The V end lost 2 bases, the J end lost 0 bases, and 11 bases lay between the germline ends. Germline V lookup: CDR1 KGHSH, CDR2 LQKENI. CDR3 length equals 15 residues. CDR3 DNA: TGTGCCAGCTCACCAACGTCCGGTCGCTCCTACGAGCAGTACTTC. Amino acid sequence: CASSPTSGRSYEQYF.

This clonotype was seen only once. V gene TRBV20-1 combines with J gene TRBJ1-5; tentative D call: TRBD1 (5 bases). The CDR3 is 15 residues long. Deletions cut 3 bases from V and 4 bases from J, with 16 bases between. Germline CDR1 reads DFQATT; CDR2 reads SNEGSKA (reference sequence). CDR3 residues: CSARRGGGANQPQHF. In nucleotides, the CDR3 is TGCAGTGCTAGGAGGGGTGGCGGGGCAAATCAGCCCCAGCATTTT.

This clonotype has a count of ten or more. The gene calls are TRBV7-2 and TRBJ2-3, with no clear D. The CDR3 extends over 15 amino acids. V was clipped by 6 bases and J by 1 base, with 14 bases between them. Germline V gene lookup returns CDR1 SGHTA and CDR2 FQGNSA. The CDR3 loop reads CASSPLGGGTDTQYF. CDR3 sequence (DNA): TGTGCCAGCAGTCCCCTAGGTGGAGGCACAGATACGCAGTATTTT.

This clonotype has a count of ten or more. The rearrangement links TRBV7-9 to TRBJ2-7; D assignment may be TRBD1 or TRBD2 (5 bases each). There are 14 residues in the CDR3. CDR1 SEHNR and CDR2 FQNEAQ come from the germline V gene (reference sequence). Trimming pared 6 bases from V and 2 bases from J, leaving 14 bases between. CDR3 region: CASRGDGTTYEQYF. The CDR3 coding sequence is TGTGCCAGCAGGGGGGACGGGACCACCTACGAGCAGTACTTC.

Ten or more counts support this clonotype. The chain carries TRBV25-1 and TRBJ2-7, with D uncertain. Trimming took 4 bases from V and 6 from J, leaving 7 bases between them. Germline V CDR1 and CDR2: MGHDK, SYGVNS. The CDR3 totals 11 residues. CDR3 sequence: CASSGGFEQYF. CDR3 DNA: TGTGCCAGCAGTGGGGGATTCGAGCAGTACTTC.

Comment on this clonotype: Being one base from a much bigger clone, this may be a read error. The rearrangement links TRBV19 to TRBJ2-7; 11 bases line up with TRBD2. Germline CDR1 and CDR2: LNHDA and SQIVND (reference sequence). CDR3 length: 15 residues. The CDR3 reads CASSITTSGIYGQYF. The DNA for the CDR3 is TGTGCCAGTAGTATCACGACTAGCGGGATCTACGGGCAGTACTTC.

Comment on this clonotype: It may be a read error: a sequence one base away is much more abundant. The chain links TRBV7-9 to TRBJ2-5, with a tentative D call TRBD1 (5 bases). This CDR3 spans 15 amino acids. Germline values: CDR1 SEHNR, CDR2 FQNEAQ (reference sequence). The CDR3 region is CACSLGVGSLETQYF. The CDR3 DNA sequence: TGTGCTTGCAGCTTAGGGGTAGGGTCTTTGGAGACCCAGTACTTC.

This clonotype was seen at least ten times. The chain recombines TRBV7-9 with TRBJ2-3, with 7 bases lining up with TRBD2. The CDR3 covers 15 residues. With V trimmed by 3 bases and J by 0 bases, 3 bases remained unmatched. Per the germline V gene, CDR1 is SEHNR and CDR2 is FQNEAQ (reference sequence). Here the CDR3 DNA reads TGTGCCAGCAGCTTCATGGGGGGGAGCACAGATACGCAGTATTTT. As protein: CASSFMGGSTDTQYF.

The CDR3 region is CAIFLCANYGYTF. The DNA of the CDR3 is TGTGCTATATTCTTATGTGCTAACTATGGCTACACCTTC. The chain carries TRBV7-9 and TRBJ1-2; D gene ambiguous. The CDR3 has 13 amino acids. Germline CDR1 is SEHNR and CDR2 is FQNEAQ (reference sequence).